Only a few counts were recorded for the clone carrying this T cell receptor beta chain. TCRdb used MiXCR to reprocess the RACE reads, holding one entry per CDR3 protein. The data hold 75,000 to 100,000 distinct CDR3 sequences, with just under 9% observed a single time. These data come from a study of human T cells and chemical hapten exposure. This CDR3 has 15 amino acids. J lost 7 bases, V lost 7 bases, and 12 bases had no gene match. Germline V gene sequence: CDR1 SQVTM, CDR2 ANQGSEA. As for time point: healthy volunteer bleed at 2 weeks. It was from unfractionated whole blood that total RNA was extracted.

The chain employs TRBV29-1 and TRBJ2-4; 11 positions match TRBD2. Sequences were obtained from whole blood. The origin of this receptor is a female donor in good health. Some clones in this sample may be carry-over from other donors' samples. The CDR3 nucleotides read TGCAGCGCCGTAGGGGCTAGCGGGAGGAGGAACATTCAGTACTTC. Residues: CSAVGASGRRNIQYF.